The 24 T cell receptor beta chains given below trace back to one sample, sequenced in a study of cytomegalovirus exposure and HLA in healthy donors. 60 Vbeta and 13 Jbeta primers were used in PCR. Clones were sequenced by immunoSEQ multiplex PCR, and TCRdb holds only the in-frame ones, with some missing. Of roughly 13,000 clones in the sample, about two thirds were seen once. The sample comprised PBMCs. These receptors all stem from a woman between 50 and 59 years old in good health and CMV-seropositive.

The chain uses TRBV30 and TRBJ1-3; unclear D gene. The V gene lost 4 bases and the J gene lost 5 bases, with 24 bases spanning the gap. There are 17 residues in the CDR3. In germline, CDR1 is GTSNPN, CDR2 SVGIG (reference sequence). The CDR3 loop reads CAWTLYIGGEGRNTIYF. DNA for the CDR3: TGTGCCTGGACCCTGTACATAGGCGGGGAAGGAAGAAACACCATATATTTT.

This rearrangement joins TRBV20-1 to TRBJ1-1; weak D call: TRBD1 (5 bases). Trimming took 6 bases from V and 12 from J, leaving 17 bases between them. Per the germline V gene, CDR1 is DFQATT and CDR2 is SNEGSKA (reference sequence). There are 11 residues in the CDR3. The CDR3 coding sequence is TGCAGTGCGAGTAAGGGGTGGGCGCCTTTCTTT. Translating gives CSASKGWAPFF.

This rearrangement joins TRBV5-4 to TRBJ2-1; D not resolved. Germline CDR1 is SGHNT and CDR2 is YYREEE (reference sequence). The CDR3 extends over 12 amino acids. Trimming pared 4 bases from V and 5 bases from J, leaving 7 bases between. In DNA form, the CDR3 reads TGTGCCAGCAGCCTGATAGACAATGAGCAGTTCTTC. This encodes CASSLIDNEQFF.

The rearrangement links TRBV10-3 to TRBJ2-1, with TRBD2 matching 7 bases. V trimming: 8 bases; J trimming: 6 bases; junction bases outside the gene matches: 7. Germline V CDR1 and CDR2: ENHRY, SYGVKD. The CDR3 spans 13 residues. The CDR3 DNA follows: TGTGCCATCGAGGCGGGAGAAGGCAATGAGCAGTTCTTC. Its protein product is CAIEAGEGNEQFF.

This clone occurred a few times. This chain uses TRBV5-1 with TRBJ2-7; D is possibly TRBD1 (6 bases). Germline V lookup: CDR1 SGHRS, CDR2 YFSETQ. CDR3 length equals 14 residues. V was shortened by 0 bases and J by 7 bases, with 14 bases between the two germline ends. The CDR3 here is CASSLGGQSGEQYF. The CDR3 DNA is TGCGCCAGCAGCTTGGGAGGACAGAGTGGGGAGCAGTACTTC.

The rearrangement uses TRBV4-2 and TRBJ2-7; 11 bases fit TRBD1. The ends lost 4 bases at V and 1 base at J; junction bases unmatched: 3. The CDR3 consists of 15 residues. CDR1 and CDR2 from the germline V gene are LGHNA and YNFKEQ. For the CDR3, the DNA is TGTGCCAGCAGCCGGGACAGGGGGAATTCCTACGAGCAGTACTTC. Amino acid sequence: CASSRDRGNSYEQYF.

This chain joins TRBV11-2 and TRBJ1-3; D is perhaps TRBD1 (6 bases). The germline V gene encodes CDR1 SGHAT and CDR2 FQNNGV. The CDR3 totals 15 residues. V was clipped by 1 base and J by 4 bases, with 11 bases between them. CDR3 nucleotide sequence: TGTGCCAGCAGCTTAGCAGGGGCTGCGGGAAACACCATATATTTT. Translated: CASSLAGAAGNTIYF.

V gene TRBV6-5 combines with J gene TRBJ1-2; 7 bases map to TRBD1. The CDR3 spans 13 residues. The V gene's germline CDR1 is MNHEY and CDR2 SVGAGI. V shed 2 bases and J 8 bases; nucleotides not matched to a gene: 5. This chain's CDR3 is CASSYRDSGGYTF. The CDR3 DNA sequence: TGTGCCAGCAGTTACCGGGACAGCGGAGGCTACACCTTC.

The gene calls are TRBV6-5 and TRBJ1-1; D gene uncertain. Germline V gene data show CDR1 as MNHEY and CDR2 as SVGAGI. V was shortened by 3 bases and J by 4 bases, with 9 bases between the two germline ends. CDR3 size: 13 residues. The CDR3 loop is CASSYLGGTEAFF. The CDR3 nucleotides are TGTGCCAGCAGTTATCTCGGCGGCACTGAAGCTTTCTTT.

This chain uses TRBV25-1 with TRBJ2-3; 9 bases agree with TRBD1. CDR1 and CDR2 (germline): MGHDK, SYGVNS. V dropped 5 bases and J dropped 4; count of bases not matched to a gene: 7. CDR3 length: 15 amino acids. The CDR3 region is CASSSPGTGSDTQYF. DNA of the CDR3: TGTGCCAGCAGTTCGCCTGGGACAGGGTCAGATACGCAGTATTTT.

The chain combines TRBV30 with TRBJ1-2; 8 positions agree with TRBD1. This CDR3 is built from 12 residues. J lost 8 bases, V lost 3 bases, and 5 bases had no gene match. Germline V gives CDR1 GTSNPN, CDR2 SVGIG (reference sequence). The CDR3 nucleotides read TGTGCCTGGAGGACAGGGGCCGGCGGCTACACCTTC. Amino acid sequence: CAWRTGAGGYTF.

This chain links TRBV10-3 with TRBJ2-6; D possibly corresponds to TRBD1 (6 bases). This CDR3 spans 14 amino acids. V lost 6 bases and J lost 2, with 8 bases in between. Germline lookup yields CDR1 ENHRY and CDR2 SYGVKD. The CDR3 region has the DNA TGTGCCATCAGACAGGGACCTGGGGCCAACGTCCTGACTTTC. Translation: CAIRQGPGANVLTF.

The CDR3 region is CASSPQKAKNIQYF. The CDR3 nucleotides read TGTGCCAGCAGTCCCCAGAAGGCCAAAAACATTCAGTACTTC. The J gene is TRBJ2-4, the V gene TRBV28, with D unresolved. The length of the CDR3 is 14 residues. V gave up 5 bases and J gave up 1 base, with 9 bases separating them. Germline CDR1 and CDR2: MDHEN and SYDVKM.

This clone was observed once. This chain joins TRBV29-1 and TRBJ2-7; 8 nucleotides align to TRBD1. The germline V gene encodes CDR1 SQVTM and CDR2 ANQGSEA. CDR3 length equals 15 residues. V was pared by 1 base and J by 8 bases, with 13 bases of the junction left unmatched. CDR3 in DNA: TGCAGCGTTGAAGGGTTAGGGACAGGTCGAGGCAAGCAGTACTTC. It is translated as CSVEGLGTGRGKQYF.

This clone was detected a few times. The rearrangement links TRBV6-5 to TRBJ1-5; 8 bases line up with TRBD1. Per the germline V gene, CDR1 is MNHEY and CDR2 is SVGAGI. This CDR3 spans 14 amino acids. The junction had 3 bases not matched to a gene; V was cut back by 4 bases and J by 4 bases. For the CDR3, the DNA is TGTGCCAGCAGTTCGCGACAGGGGAATCAGCCCCAGCATTTT. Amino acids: CASSSRQGNQPQHF.

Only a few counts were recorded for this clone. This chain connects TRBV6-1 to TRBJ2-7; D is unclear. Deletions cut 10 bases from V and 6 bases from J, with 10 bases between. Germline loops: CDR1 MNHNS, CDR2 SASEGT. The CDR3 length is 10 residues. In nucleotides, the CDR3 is TGTGCCACCCGGTCCGCCGAGCAGTACTTC. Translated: CATRSAEQYF.

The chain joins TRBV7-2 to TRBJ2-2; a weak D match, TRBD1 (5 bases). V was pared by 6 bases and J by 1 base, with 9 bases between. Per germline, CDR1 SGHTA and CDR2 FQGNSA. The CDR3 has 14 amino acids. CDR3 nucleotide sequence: TGTGCCAGCAGATTTACAGGGAACACCGGGGAGCTGTTTTTT. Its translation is CASRFTGNTGELFF.

The chain's CDR3 is CASSFEYQETQYF. In DNA form, the CDR3 reads TGTGCCAGCAGCTTTGAGTACCAAGAGACCCAGTACTTC. V is TRBV7-8 and J is TRBJ2-5; no clear D. CDR1 SGHVS and CDR2 FQNEAQ come from the germline V gene. The CDR3 runs 13 residues. The V end lost 3 bases, the J end lost 0 bases, and 5 bases lay between the germline ends.

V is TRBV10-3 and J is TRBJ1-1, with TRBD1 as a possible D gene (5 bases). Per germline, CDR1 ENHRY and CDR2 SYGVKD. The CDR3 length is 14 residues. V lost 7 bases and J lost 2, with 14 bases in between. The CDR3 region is CAINSGGPNTEAFF. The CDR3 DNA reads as TGTGCCATCAATAGCGGGGGTCCTAACACTGAAGCTTTCTTT.

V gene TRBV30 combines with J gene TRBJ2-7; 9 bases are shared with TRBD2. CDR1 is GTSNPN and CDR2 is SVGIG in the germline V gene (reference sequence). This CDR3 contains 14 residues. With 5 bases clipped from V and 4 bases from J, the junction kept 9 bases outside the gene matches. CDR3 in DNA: TGTGCCTGGGAGCCCCTAGCGGGAAAATACGAGCAGTACTTC. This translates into CAWEPLAGKYEQYF.

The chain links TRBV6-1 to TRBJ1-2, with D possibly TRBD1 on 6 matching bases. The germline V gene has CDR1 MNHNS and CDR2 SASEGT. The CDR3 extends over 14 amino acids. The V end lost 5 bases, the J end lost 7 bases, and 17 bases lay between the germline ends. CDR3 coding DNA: TGTGCCAGCAGTACAGGGTACAGCTCTATTGGCTACACCTTC. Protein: CASSTGYSSIGYTF.

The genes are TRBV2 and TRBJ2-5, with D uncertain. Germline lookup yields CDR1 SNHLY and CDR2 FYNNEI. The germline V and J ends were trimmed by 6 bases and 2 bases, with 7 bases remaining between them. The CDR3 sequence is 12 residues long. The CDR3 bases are TGTGCCAGCAGCCAGCGACAAGAGACCCAGTACTTC. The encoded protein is CASSQRQETQYF.

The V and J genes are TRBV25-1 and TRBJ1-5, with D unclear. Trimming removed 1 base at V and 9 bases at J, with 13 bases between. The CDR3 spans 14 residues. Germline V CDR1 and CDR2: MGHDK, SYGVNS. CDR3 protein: CASSELGASWPQHF. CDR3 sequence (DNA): TGTGCCAGCAGTGAATTGGGCGCCAGTTGGCCCCAGCATTTT.

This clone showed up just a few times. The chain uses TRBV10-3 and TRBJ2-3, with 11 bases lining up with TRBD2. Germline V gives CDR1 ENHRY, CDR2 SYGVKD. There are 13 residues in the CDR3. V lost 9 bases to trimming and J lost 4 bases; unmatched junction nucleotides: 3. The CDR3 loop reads CAISGRAPDTQYF. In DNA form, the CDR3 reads TGTGCCATTAGCGGGAGGGCCCCAGATACGCAGTATTTT.